One sample yielded the 30 T cell receptor beta chains listed below, sequenced in a study of blood T cell repertoires in COVID-19. Data came from immunoSEQ multiplex PCR; TCRdb stores just in-frame clones and leaves some out. This sample has roughly 280,000 clones, with 70% to 90% found just once. Specimen: peripheral blood. These receptors originate from a woman aged 55-70 years with COVID-19, enrolled during active disease.

The chain combines TRBV6-5 with TRBJ2-1; possible D gene TRBD2, 5 bases. V lost 4 bases to trimming and J lost 14 bases, with 15 bases between them. The germline CDR1 and CDR2 sequences are MNHEY and SVGAGI. The CDR3 loop spans 12 amino acids. The CDR3: CASSSLTLGEFF. DNA for the CDR3: TGTGCCAGCAGTTCACTTACACTCGGGGAGTTCTTC.

The CDR3, as DNA: TGTGCCAGCAGCTTGCTGGCTAGCGGGCCCTACAATGAGCAGTTCTTC. Residues: CASSLLASGPYNEQFF. V is TRBV5-4 and J is TRBJ2-1; 8 bases fit TRBD2. The CDR3 covers 16 residues. Germline trimming cut 1 base from V and 2 bases from J; bases unmatched to any gene: 5. Per germline, CDR1 SGHNT and CDR2 YYREEE (reference sequence).

The V gene is TRBV6-5, the J gene TRBJ1-3, with 7 positions matching TRBD1. Germline V gene lookup returns CDR1 MNHEY and CDR2 SVGAGI. The V and J ends lost 5 bases and 9 bases, in that order; junction bases with no gene match: 10. The length of the CDR3 is 14 residues. The CDR3 spells CASSQNRGPGTIYF. The CDR3 DNA is TGTGCCAGCAGTCAGAACAGGGGTCCAGGCACCATATATTTT.

V usage is TRBV7-9 and J usage is TRBJ2-7, with TRBD2 as a possible D gene (6 bases). The CDR3 is 14 residues long. V lost 4 bases, J lost 0 bases, and 10 bases lay in between. From germline, CDR1 is SEHNR and CDR2 FQNEAQ (reference sequence). In nucleotides, the CDR3 is TGTGCCAGCAGCTCGATGGGAGGCTCCTACGAGCAGTACTTC. This gives the protein CASSSMGGSYEQYF.

V usage is TRBV2 and J usage is TRBJ1-5; D perhaps matches TRBD1 (6 bases). V was cut by 0 bases and J by 11 bases, with 14 bases left in between. The CDR3 has 14 amino acids. The germline V gene has CDR1 SNHLY and CDR2 FYNNEI. DNA for the CDR3: TGTGCCAGCAGTGAAGCGCTTCGAGGACAGTCCCAGCATTTT. It is translated as CASSEALRGQSQHF.

This chain uses TRBV20-1 with TRBJ1-1; no definite D call. Trimming shortened V by 3 bases and J by 0 bases, and 14 bases separated the two germline ends. CDR3 length: 15 residues. The germline CDR1 and CDR2 sequences are DFQATT and SNEGSKA (reference sequence). The CDR3 nucleotides read TGCAGTGCTAGTAAGCACCGCGACATGAACACTGAAGCTTTCTTT. Protein: CSASKHRDMNTEAFF.

This chain connects TRBV7-8 to TRBJ2-4; 7 nucleotides line up with TRBD1. Germline CDR1 is SGHVS and CDR2 is FQNEAQ. CDR3 length: 15 amino acids. V was clipped by 5 bases and J by 5 bases; unmatched bases: 9. CDR3: CASSPTPGQQNIQYF. DNA of the CDR3: TGTGCCAGCAGCCCAACCCCGGGACAGCAAAACATTCAGTACTTC. The complete variable domain, with remaining parts taken from reference TRBV7-8 and TRBJ2-4, reads GAGVSQSPRYKVAKRGQDVALRCDPISGHVSLFWYQQALGQGPEFLTYFQNEAQLDKSGLPSDRFFAERPEGSVSTLKIQRTQQEDSAVYLCASSPTPGQQNIQYFGAGTRLSVL.

The V gene is TRBV5-1, the J gene TRBJ2-7; D is uncertain. The length of the CDR3 is 15 residues. Germline CDR1 SGHRS, CDR2 YFSETQ. V lost 5 bases, J lost 0 bases, and 15 bases lay in between. The CDR3 reads CASSAGALTSYEQYF. CDR3 in DNA: TGCGCCAGCAGTGCCGGTGCTCTAACCTCCTACGAGCAGTACTTC.

The chain combines TRBV4-2 with TRBJ2-3; D is undetermined. V was pared by 4 bases and J by 5 bases, with 10 bases between. CDR3 length: 13 residues. Germline-derived CDR1 and CDR2 are LGHNA and YNFKEQ. The CDR3: CASSPPGRDTQYF. In DNA, the CDR3 is TGTGCCAGCAGCCCTCCCGGTAGAGATACGCAGTATTTT.

The chain combines TRBV27 with TRBJ2-1; TRBD1 is a possible D gene (6 bases). This CDR3 has 17 residues. Germline CDR1 and CDR2: MNHEY and SMNVEV (reference sequence). V lost 5 bases to trimming and J lost 0 bases, with 17 bases between them. The CDR3 loop reads CASSPLQGLSSYNEQFF. The CDR3 nucleotides are TGTGCCAGCAGTCCACTACAGGGCCTGAGCTCCTACAATGAGCAGTTCTTC.

At least ten counts were recorded for this clone. This chain uses TRBV27 with TRBJ1-1, with D possibly TRBD1 on 5 matching bases. Germline V gene lookup returns CDR1 MNHEY and CDR2 SMNVEV (reference sequence). With 2 bases removed from V and 1 base from J, the gap between germline ends came to 14 bases. The CDR3 sequence is 16 residues long. CDR3 DNA: TGTGCCAGCAGTTTAAAGGCAGGGTGGACGAACACTGAAGCTTTCTTT. The encoded protein is CASSLKAGWTNTEAFF.

The rearrangement links TRBV7-3 to TRBJ2-1, with D perhaps matching TRBD2 (5 bases). CDR1 and CDR2 from the germline V gene are SGHTA and FQGTGA. V was cut by 5 bases and J by 6 bases, with 17 bases left in between. The CDR3 extends over 15 amino acids. The CDR3 sequence: CASSPTLVPSNEQFF. The DNA for the CDR3 is TGTGCCAGCAGCCCCACACTAGTTCCCAGCAATGAGCAGTTCTTC. Drawing the rest from reference TRBV7-3 and TRBJ2-1, the complete variable domain is GAGVSQTPSNKVTEKGKYVELRCDPISGHTALYWYRQSLGQGPEFLIYFQGTGAADDSGLPNDRFFAVRPEGSVSTLKIQRTERGDSAVYLCASSPTLVPSNEQFFGPGTRLTVL.

The rearrangement links TRBV9 to TRBJ1-2, with TRBD1 matching 9 bases. The junction had 11 bases not matched to a gene; V was cut back by 3 bases and J by 5 bases. The CDR3 runs to 16 residues. The germline gives CDR1 SGDLS, CDR2 YYNGEE. The CDR3 spells CASSARDRALRYGYTF. As DNA, the CDR3 is TGTGCCAGCAGCGCCCGGGACAGGGCGCTTCGTTATGGCTACACCTTC.

This rearrangement joins TRBV11-2 to TRBJ2-3; D is undetermined. The CDR3 is made up of 14 amino acids. Trimming took 4 bases from V and 0 from J, leaving 8 bases between them. Germline CDR1 is SGHAT and CDR2 is FQNNGV. The CDR3 sequence is CASSSFGSTDTQYF. The CDR3 bases are TGTGCCAGCAGCTCCTTCGGGAGCACAGATACGCAGTATTTT.

This chain connects TRBV7-9 to TRBJ2-7; 9 bases fit TRBD1. Germline V gene sequence: CDR1 SEHNR, CDR2 FQNEAQ (reference sequence). The CDR3 is 15 residues long. The J segment lost 5 bases and the V segment lost 2 bases, leaving 7 bases of the junction unmatched. The CDR3 region has the DNA TGTGCCAGCAGCTTATCCGGGACAGGGTTTGACGAGCAGTACTTC. As protein: CASSLSGTGFDEQYF.

The chain is built from TRBV5-1 and TRBJ2-3, with D maybe TRBD2 (6 bases). V dropped 1 base and J dropped 4 bases, with 10 bases sitting between them. This CDR3 has 14 residues. Looked up from germline, CDR1 is SGHRS and CDR2 is YFSETQ. CDR3 bases: TGCGCCAGCAGCTTGCTTGGGGAGGCAGATACGCAGTATTTT. This encodes CASSLLGEADTQYF.

V is TRBV19 and J is TRBJ2-7, with 11 bases identical to TRBD1. The CDR3 totals 16 residues. Germline V gene data show CDR1 as LNHDA and CDR2 as SQIVND (reference sequence). Trimming removed 5 bases from V and 7 bases from J; junction bases left unmatched: 13. In DNA, the CDR3 is TGTGCCAGTAGTCGATCCGGGACAGGGGGACGAGGTGAGCAGTACTTC. It is translated as CASSRSGTGGRGEQYF.

The V and J genes are TRBV27 and TRBJ1-5, with 10 bases lining up with TRBD1. The CDR3 extends over 14 amino acids. Germline-derived CDR1 and CDR2 are MNHEY and SMNVEV (reference sequence). J gave up 7 bases and V 6 bases, and 6 bases lay outside the gene matches. The CDR3 coding sequence is TGTGCCAGCAGAAGGACAGGGGGTTCCCAGCCCCAGCATTTT. Translation: CASRRTGGSQPQHF.

On this clone itself: One end of the junction varies from germline; a read error may be responsible. The chain recombines TRBV7-2 with TRBJ2-1; maybe TRBD2 (7 bases). Germline V gives CDR1 SGHTA, CDR2 FQGNSA. This CDR3 has 14 amino acids. Written as DNA, the CDR3 is TGTGCCAGCAGCTTGGAGGGGGGGTACAGTGAGCAGTTCTTC. It specifies CASSLEGGYSEQFF. Using reference TRBV7-2 and TRBJ2-1 for the parts outside the CDR3, the full variable domain is GAGVSQSPSNKVTEKGKDVELRCDPISGHTALYWYRQSLGQGLEFLIYFQGNSAPDKSGLPSDRFSAERTGGSVSTLTIQRTQQEDSAVYLCASSLEGGYSEQFFGPGTRLTVL.

This chain connects TRBV6-5 to TRBJ2-1; 9 bases fit TRBD2. The V segment lost 8 bases and the J segment 5 bases; nucleotides outside the gene matches: 4. Per germline, CDR1 MNHEY and CDR2 SVGAGI. This CDR3 has 13 residues. The CDR3 DNA reads TGTGCCAGCCTCAGACTAGCGGACAATGAGCAGTTCTTC. This translates into CASLRLADNEQFF.

This rearrangement joins TRBV3-1 (or the pseudogene TRBV3-2) to TRBJ1-2, with D unclear. This CDR3 has 15 residues. CDR1 LGHDT and CDR2 YNNKEL come from the germline V gene (reference sequence). The V end was cut by 2 bases, the J end by 4 bases, with 14 bases between. This chain's CDR3 is CASSQRSVTLYGYTF. The DNA of the CDR3 is TGTGCCAGCAGCCAACGGAGCGTCACTCTCTATGGCTACACCTTC.

A single count supports this clone. J is TRBJ1-6 and V is TRBV7-2; no reliable D call. This CDR3 region has 13 residues. CDR1 and CDR2 (germline): SGHTA, FQGNSA. Trimming cost V 1 base and J 7 bases, with 5 bases left between them. The CDR3 bases are TGTGCCAGCAGCTTAGTCGCGAATTCACCCCTCCACTTT. Residues: CASSLVANSPLHF. Filled out from reference TRBV7-2 and TRBJ1-6, the complete variable domain reads GAGVSQSPSNKVTEKGKDVELRCDPISGHTALYWYRQSLGQGLEFLIYFQGNSAPDKSGLPSDRFSAERTGGSVSTLTIQRTQQEDSAVYLCASSLVANSPLHFGNGTRLTVT.

The chain recombines TRBV7-9 with TRBJ1-1; D is unresolved. The germline V gene encodes CDR1 SEHNR and CDR2 FQNEAQ (reference sequence). This CDR3 contains 14 residues. The V and J ends lost 5 bases and 2 bases respectively, with 12 bases between them. CDR3 region: CASSPRVINTEAFF. The CDR3 DNA reads TGTGCCAGCAGCCCCCGGGTCATCAACACTGAAGCTTTCTTT.

The CDR3 DNA reads as TGTGCCAGCAGTATCACAACGAACACTGAAGCTTTCTTT. The encoded protein is CASSITTNTEAFF. The J gene is TRBJ1-1, the V gene TRBV12-3 or TRBV12-4; the D is unclear. The CDR3 extends over 13 amino acids. Trimming took off 5 bases at V and 1 base at J, with 8 bases between the two ends.

The chain uses TRBV7-8 and TRBJ1-1, with 9 positions matching TRBD1. Per the germline V gene, CDR1 is SGHVS and CDR2 is FQNEAQ. Trimming removed 5 bases from V and 8 bases from J; junction bases left unmatched: 12. The CDR3 has 15 residues. The CDR3 nucleotides read TGTGCCAGCAGCGAAAACAGGGGGCTGCTTGTCGAAGCTTTCTTT. Translating gives CASSENRGLLVEAFF.

The V gene is TRBV12-3 or TRBV12-4, the J gene TRBJ2-3, with a tentative D call TRBD2 (6 bases). The CDR3 runs 13 residues. The V and J ends lost 3 bases and 10 bases respectively, with 14 bases between them. DNA for the CDR3: TGTGCCAGCAGTTTGGGGGAGGAGCGGGCGCAGTATTTT. It encodes CASSLGEERAQYF.

The gene calls are TRBV27 and TRBJ2-1; 10 bases are shared with TRBD2. The CDR3 length is 15 residues. Trimming cost V 2 bases and J 10 bases; bases outside gene matches: 8. CDR1 is MNHEY, CDR2 SMNVEV, per germline (reference sequence). The CDR3 loop is CASSLRASGSYEQFF. CDR3 in DNA: TGTGCCAGCAGTTTAAGGGCTAGCGGGAGCTACGAGCAGTTCTTC.

The V gene is TRBV18, the J gene TRBJ2-2, with 7 bases that match TRBD1. Germline values: CDR1 KGHSH, CDR2 LQKENI. Trimming at V came to 4 bases and at J to 6 bases, leaving 2 bases not matched to a gene. The CDR3 contains 13 residues. The CDR3 DNA reads TGTGCCAGCTCACGACAGGGCTCCGGGGAGCTGTTTTTT. Its translation: CASSRQGSGELFF.

The CDR3 nucleotides read TGCGCCAGCAGTCCCGGACAGGCCCTCCAAAACACTGAAGCTTTCTTT. This gives the protein CASSPGQALQNTEAFF. This chain joins TRBV5-1 and TRBJ1-1; 7 nucleotides align to TRBD1. The V segment lost 5 bases and the J segment 2 bases; nucleotides outside the gene matches: 12. The germline gives CDR1 SGHRS, CDR2 YFSETQ. This CDR3 has 16 residues.

The rearrangement links TRBV3-1 (or the pseudogene TRBV3-2) to TRBJ2-3; 9 bases match TRBD2. V was clipped by 4 bases and J by 4 bases; unmatched bases: 3. From germline, CDR1 is LGHDT and CDR2 YNNKEL (reference sequence). The CDR3 extends over 14 amino acids. Written as DNA, the CDR3 is TGTGCCAGCAGCCGGGGACTAGCCGCAGATACGCAGTATTTT. It translates to CASSRGLAADTQYF.